The 10 T cell receptor beta chains below all came from one sample that was sequenced in a study of lymphopenia after photon versus proton radiotherapy. TCRdb keeps only in-frame clones here, not all; method: immunoSEQ multiplex PCR. The table records approximately 70,000 clones, about 90% of them present only once. The sample in question was peripheral blood, obtained from a patient treated with proton-based radiotherapy. The source is an elderly man with esophageal cancer.

The chain recombines TRBV25-1 with TRBJ2-1; D possibly corresponds to TRBD2 (5 bases). The CDR3 totals 15 residues. V lost 4 bases, J lost 3 bases, and 13 bases lay in between. CDR1 is MGHDK, CDR2 SYGVNS, per germline. The CDR3 coding sequence is TGTGCCAGCAGTGGGGGTGGGAGTATCTACAATGAGCAGTTCTTC. Translated: CASSGGGSIYNEQFF.

The chain recombines TRBV5-1 with TRBJ2-3; 13 bases fit TRBD2. The germline V gene encodes CDR1 SGHRS and CDR2 YFSETQ. Germline trimming cut 0 bases from V and 7 bases from J; bases unmatched to any gene: 5. The length of the CDR3 is 16 residues. This CDR3 reads CASSLEGTSGVYTQYF. The CDR3 nucleotides read TGCGCCAGCAGCTTGGAGGGGACTAGCGGGGTCTATACGCAGTATTTT.

V and J are TRBV19 and TRBJ1-3; 8 nucleotides agree with TRBD1. The CDR3 totals 20 residues. CDR1 and CDR2 from the germline V gene are LNHDA and SQIVND (reference sequence). V dropped 7 bases and J dropped 0; count of bases not matched to a gene: 20. The CDR3 is CASTTRTGSARSSSGNTIYF. CDR3 nucleotide sequence: TGTGCCAGTACCACGCGGACAGGGTCCGCCCGATCAAGCTCTGGAAACACCATATATTTT.

In its sample, this clone was seen a few times. The chain uses TRBV15 and TRBJ1-1; maybe TRBD1 (6 bases). CDR3 size: 16 residues. Germline-derived CDR1 and CDR2 are LNHNV and YYDKDF (reference sequence). The germline V and J ends were trimmed by 0 bases and 1 base, with 12 bases remaining between them. The CDR3 is CATSRDPRQANTEAFF. The CDR3 nucleotides are TGTGCCACCAGCAGAGATCCACGACAGGCGAACACTGAAGCTTTCTTT.

The rearrangement links TRBV9 to TRBJ1-4, with D possibly TRBD1 on 6 matching bases. The V gene's germline CDR1 is SGDLS and CDR2 YYNGEE. There are 15 residues in the CDR3. Trimming removed 0 bases at V and 6 bases at J, with 12 bases between. Written as DNA, the CDR3 is TGTGCCAGCAGCGTAGGCAGGGGTGTTGATGAAAAACTGTTTTTT. As protein: CASSVGRGVDEKLFF.

The chain employs TRBV7-2 and TRBJ2-3, with TRBD2 as a possible D gene (6 bases). From germline, CDR1 is SGHTA and CDR2 FQGNSA. The CDR3 has 15 residues. V was shortened by 1 base and J by 0 bases, with 8 bases between the two germline ends. The CDR3 sequence: CASSLGGVSTDTQYF. The CDR3 DNA reads TGTGCCAGCAGCTTAGGCGGGGTTAGCACAGATACGCAGTATTTT. Full variable domain (outside the CDR3, taken from reference TRBV7-2 and TRBJ2-3): GAGVSQSPSNKVTEKGKDVELRCDPISGHTALYWYRQSLGQGLEFLIYFQGNSAPDKSGLPSDRFSAERTGGSVSTLTIQRTQQEDSAVYLCASSLGGVSTDTQYFGPGTRLTVL.

This clone was seen just once. The chain has TRBV7-2 and TRBJ1-3; D uncertain. V dropped 5 bases and J dropped 0 bases, with 11 bases sitting between them. The length of the CDR3 is 15 residues. Germline V lookup: CDR1 SGHTA, CDR2 FQGNSA. The CDR3 loop reads CASSIGLRSGNTIYF. The CDR3 nucleotides read TGTGCCAGCAGCATAGGACTGCGCTCTGGAAACACCATATATTTT.

This rearrangement joins TRBV9 to TRBJ2-7; 11 positions match TRBD2. The CDR3 is 19 amino acids. CDR1 is SGDLS and CDR2 is YYNGEE in the germline V gene. The J segment lost 6 bases and the V segment lost 0 bases, leaving 17 bases of the junction unmatched. Written as DNA, the CDR3 is TGTGCCAGCAGCGTAGTCAACCACCCCTTAGCGGGAGGGCCGCTCGAGCAGTACTTC. This sequence encodes CASSVVNHPLAGGPLEQYF. The variable domain in full, with the rest retrieved from reference TRBV9 and TRBJ2-7, is DSGVTQTPKHLITATGQRVTLRCSPRSGDLSVYWYQQSLDQGLQFLIQYYNGEERAKGNILERFSAQQFPDLHSELNLSSLELGDSALYFCASSVVNHPLAGGPLEQYFGPGTRLTVT.

The chain joins TRBV7-9 to TRBJ2-1; D is undetermined. Germline V CDR1 and CDR2: SEHNR, FQNEAQ (reference sequence). The length of the CDR3 is 16 residues. Trimming pared 1 base from V and 0 bases from J, leaving 10 bases between. CDR3 sequence: CASSLDPVSSYNEQFF. CDR3 DNA: TGTGCCAGCAGCTTAGACCCGGTTAGCTCCTACAATGAGCAGTTCTTC.

The rearrangement uses TRBV10-3 and TRBJ2-1; 12 bases match TRBD2. CDR1 and CDR2 (germline): ENHRY, SYGVKD. The CDR3 runs to 14 residues. Trimming cost V 6 bases and J 13 bases; bases outside gene matches: 10. The CDR3 sequence is CAIRAPTSGSEQFF. The DNA of the CDR3 is TGTGCCATCAGAGCCCCGACTAGCGGGAGCGAACAGTTCTTC.